The T cell receptor (beta chain) under discussion was sequenced for a study of T cell changes during pregnancy in multiple sclerosis (dated by TCRdb to between 2018 and 2021). About the full investigation: The study examined how the T cell repertoire changed over the course of pregnancy in women with multiple sclerosis.

Measured from the cysteine to the phenylalanine, the CDR3 is 13 residues long. Only the CDR3 DNA stays, 39 bases, in frame from base 1. From a lookup of the germline V gene (reference sequence), CDR1 and CDR2 are SEHNR and FQNEAQ. The junction shows trimming of 3 bases on V and 5 bases on J, plus 8 bases between the germline ends. The library was produced with the immunoSEQ multiplex PCR assay. The immuneACCESS repertoire file appears here via TCRdb, limited to in-frame rearrangements. These files lack a portion of the clones; in checked studies, under half of the deficit traces to unresolved V genes, and the cause of the others is not known. The table for this sample lists around 45,000 clones; approximately 91% of them were counted only once. The ten largest clones take up approximately 0.5% of the sample. With respect to this clone: Its target antigen remains unknown. Per-nucleotide qualities are absent, and no much larger clonotype sits a single base away.

The sample was CD4+ T cells from peripheral blood mononuclear cells, taken in the second trimester of pregnancy. The sequence derives from a female donor in good health, enrolled as a control in a pregnancy study. The rearrangement joined TRBV7-9 to TRBJ1-5; the D segment could be TRBD1, given 5 matching bases. The CDR3 is CASSFSQDQPQHF. The DNA sequence is as follows: TGTGCCAGCAGCTTCTCACAGGATCAGCCCCAGCATTTT. This CDR3, with the reference TRBV7-9 and TRBJ1-5 proteins standing in past its ends, gives the full variable domain DTGVSQNPRHKITKRGQNVTFRCDPISEHNRLYWYRQTLGQGPEFLTYFQNEAQLEKSRLLSDRFSAERPKGSFSTLEIQRTEQGDSAMYLCASSFSQDQPQHFGDGTRLSIL.